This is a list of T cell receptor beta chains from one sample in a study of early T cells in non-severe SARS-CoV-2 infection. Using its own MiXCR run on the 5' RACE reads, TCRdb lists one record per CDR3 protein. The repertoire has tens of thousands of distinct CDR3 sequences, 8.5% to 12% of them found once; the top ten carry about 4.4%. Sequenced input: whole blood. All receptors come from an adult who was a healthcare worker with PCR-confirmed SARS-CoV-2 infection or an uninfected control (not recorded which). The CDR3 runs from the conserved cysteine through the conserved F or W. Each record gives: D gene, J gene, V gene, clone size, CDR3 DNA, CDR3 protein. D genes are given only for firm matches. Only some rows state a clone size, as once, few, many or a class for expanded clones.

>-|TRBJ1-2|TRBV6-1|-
TGTGCCAGCAGTGCTTCCATCCAAAACTATGGCTACACCTTC
CASSASIQNYGYTF
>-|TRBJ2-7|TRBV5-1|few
TGCGCCAGCAGCTTGGGGACTTCCATCTACTACGAGCAGTACTTC
CASSLGTSIYYEQYF
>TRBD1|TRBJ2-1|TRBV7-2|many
TGTGCCAGCAGCTTTGGGACAGCCCCGTTCTTC
CASSFGTAPFF
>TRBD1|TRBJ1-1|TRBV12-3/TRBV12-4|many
TGTGCCAGCAGTGCGGACAGGGTTACGGCTGAAGCTTTCTTT
CASSADRVTAEAFF
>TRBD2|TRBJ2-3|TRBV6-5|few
TGTGCCAGCAGTTACTCGACCCCAGGACTAGCTCTAGATACGCAGTATTTT
CASSYSTPGLALDTQYF
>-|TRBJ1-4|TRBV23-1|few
TGCGCCAGCGCGACGGGGGGACTCATTAAGACCGTTGTAAAACTGTTTTTT
CASATGGLIKTVVKLFF
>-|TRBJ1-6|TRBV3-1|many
TGTGCCAGCAGCCGCCTCAATTCACCCCTCCACTTT
CASSRLNSPLHF
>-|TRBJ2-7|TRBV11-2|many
TGTGCCAGCAGCTTATATGACAGCTCCTACGAGCAGTACTTC
CASSLYDSSYEQYF
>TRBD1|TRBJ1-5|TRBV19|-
TGTGCCAGTAAACAGGGGACCAATCAGCCCCAGCATTTT
CASKQGTNQPQHF
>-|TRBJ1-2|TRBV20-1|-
TGCAGTGCTAGAGATCCAGGGGCTGGGAACTATGGCTACACCTTC
CSARDPGAGNYGYTF
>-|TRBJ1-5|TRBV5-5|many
TGTGCCAGCAGCTTCAAGGTGGGGCAGCCCCAGCATTTT
CASSFKVGQPQHF
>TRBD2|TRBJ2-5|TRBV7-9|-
TGTGCCAGCAGCTTACGAAGCGGGAGACGGGAAGAGACCCAGTACTTC
CASSLRSGRREETQYF
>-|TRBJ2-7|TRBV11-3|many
TGTGCCAGCAGCTTAGGAGGTAACGAGCAGTACTTC
CASSLGGNEQYF
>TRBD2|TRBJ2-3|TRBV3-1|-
TGTGCCAGCAGCCAAGGGCGGGGGGGCGTAGATACGCAGTATTTT
CASSQGRGGVDTQYF
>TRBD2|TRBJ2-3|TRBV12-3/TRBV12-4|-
TGTGCCAGCAGTGCTCCTAGCGGCGGCACAGATACGCAGTATTTT
CASSAPSGGTDTQYF
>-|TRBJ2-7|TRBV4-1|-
TGCGCCAGCAGCCAAGAGAGACAGAGCTCCTACGAGCAGTACTTC
CASSQERQSSYEQYF
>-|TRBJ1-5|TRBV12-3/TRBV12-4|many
TGTGCCAGCAGTTGGGGAGGGGGTAGTAGCAATCAGCCCCAGCATTTT
CASSWGGGSSNQPQHF
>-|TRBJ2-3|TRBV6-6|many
TGTGCCAGCATCCGGCGGGATTTCGGAACAGATACGCAGTATTTT
CASIRRDFGTDTQYF
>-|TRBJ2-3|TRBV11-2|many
TGTGCCAGCAGCACCGGGGGCTCGGCAGATACGCAGTATTTT
CASSTGGSADTQYF
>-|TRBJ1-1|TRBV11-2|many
TGTGCCAGCAGCTTAGGACAGGCGAACACTGAAGCTTTCTTT
CASSLGQANTEAFF
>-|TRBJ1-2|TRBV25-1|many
TGTGCCAGCAGTGAATTAGGTCAGAACTATGGCTACACCTTC
CASSELGQNYGYTF
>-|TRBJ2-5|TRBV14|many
TGTGCCAGCAGCCAAGAGGACACCCAGTACTTC
CASSQEDTQYF
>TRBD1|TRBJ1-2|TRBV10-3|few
TGTGCCATCAGTGAGTCGACAGGGGAGTTCTATGGCTACACCTTC
CAISESTGEFYGYTF
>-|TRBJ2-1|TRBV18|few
TGTGCCAGCTCAGCCGGGACCCCGATAAGTAGCAATGAGCAGTTCTTC
CASSAGTPISSNEQFF
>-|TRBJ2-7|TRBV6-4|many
TGTGCCAGCAGTGACGGAAGAACGGGGGGCCTCCCCCACGAGCAGTACTTC
CASSDGRTGGLPHEQYF